The clone carrying this TCR beta chain was counted once. The sample belongs to a study of blood T cells in healthy people across ages. A J-beta primer mix and a sample-barcoded 5' primer were used in a second PCR of roughly 6 to 12 cycles. MiXCR, run by TCRdb on the 5' RACE reads, gives a single entry per CDR3 protein. The table lists roughly 2 million distinct CDR3 sequences, 49% of them singletons. V lost 0 bases and J 5 bases, leaving 13 bases between the germline ends. Germline V gives CDR1 LGHNA, CDR2 YSLEER. This CDR3 is 15 amino acids long. This sequence originates from a woman in her thirties or forties in good health. Sequenced input: blood. The chain has TRBV4-3 and TRBJ2-5; D gene uncertain. The CDR3 reads CASSQEPGHLETQYF. Here the CDR3 DNA reads TGCGCCAGCAGCCAAGAACCCGGCCACTTGGAGACCCAGTACTTC.